The clone carrying this TCR beta chain appeared once. This specimen comes from a study of blood T cell repertoires in COVID-19. About the study: Both acute and convalescent COVID-19 samples were obtained from the United States, Italy and Spain.

Libraries were prepared by immunoSEQ multiplex PCR; TCRdb keeps only in-frame clonotypes and omits some of them. The sample yields about 75,000 clones, 70% to 80% seen once. V gave up 4 bases and J gave up 2 bases; unmatched junction bases: 5. CDR1 and CDR2 (germline): LNHDA, SQIVND (reference sequence). This CDR3 region has 16 residues. This TCR was sampled from a woman aged 80 or over with active or convalescent COVID-19. The chain couples TRBV19 to TRBJ1-5; 10 bases fit TRBD1. Material for sequencing was peripheral blood. The CDR3 is CASSTRTGGGNQPQHF. The CDR3 bases are TGTGCCAGTAGTACCAGGACAGGGGGTGGCAATCAGCCCCAGCATTTT. The full variable domain, with the rest looked up from reference TRBV19 and TRBJ1-5, is DGGITQSPKYLFRKEGQNVTLSCEQNLNHDAMYWYRQDPGQGLRLIYYSQIVNDFQKGDIAEGYSVSREKKESFPLTVTSAQKNPTAFYLCASSTRTGGGNQPQHFGDGTRLSIL.